One and the same sample provided the 30 T cell receptor beta chains below, sequenced in a study of T cells in Graves' hyperthyroidism and ophthalmopathy (dated by TCRdb to about 2019). The library came from multiplex PCR. The sequencer listed for this sample is Illumina HiSeq 2000. TCR beta CDR3 regions were amplified from RNA transcripts. A first-round RT-PCR of the TCR CDR3 used the HTBI primer set with the Qiagen OneStep RT-PCR kit. The raw public data were reprocessed by TCRdb itself: fastp quality trimming at Q25, MiXCR clonotype calling, in-frame beta chains only. Identical CDR3 protein sequences are pooled into one entry, listed with their most common genes and DNA. The sample data list some 250,000 distinct CDR3 sequences, and 15% of these were observed just once. Jointly, the top ten make up 30% of the sample. Sequenced input: blood. These receptors all come from a woman in her forties or fifties with Graves' hyperthyroidism that later progressed to Graves' ophthalmopathy.

This chain uses TRBV4-2 with TRBJ2-2; D gene ambiguous. Trimming removed 0 bases from V and 2 bases from J, with 16 bases in between. CDR1 and CDR2 from the germline V gene are LGHNA and YNFKEQ. The CDR3 is 18 amino acids. The CDR3 loop is CASSQDYSKHLNTGELFF. DNA of the CDR3: TGTGCCAGCAGCCAAGATTATTCGAAGCACCTTAACACCGGGGAGCTGTTTTTT.

This clonotype was counted a few times. The rearrangement joins TRBV6-1 to TRBJ2-7, with a tentative D call TRBD1 (6 bases). This CDR3 region has 14 residues. V lost 7 bases, J lost 2 bases, and 15 bases lay in between. Germline V gene data show CDR1 as MNHNS and CDR2 as SASEGT. The DNA of the CDR3 is TGTGCCAGCATCAAAGCGGACAGCACCTACGAGCAGTACTTC. Translating gives CASIKADSTYEQYF.

This clonotype showed up many times. The V gene is TRBV20-1, the J gene TRBJ2-1; 9 nucleotides match TRBD1. CDR1 DFQATT and CDR2 SNEGSKA come from the germline V gene (reference sequence). This CDR3 is 13 amino acids long. The V gene end was trimmed by 4 bases and the J gene end by 8 bases; junction bases not matched to a gene: 6. The CDR3 region has the DNA TGCAGTGCTACCACAGGGGGCTGGGATGAGCAGTTCTTC. It specifies CSATTGGWDEQFF.

This clonotype was counted many times. The rearrangement links TRBV2 to TRBJ2-3; TRBD2 agrees at 11 bases. The germline CDR1 and CDR2 sequences are SNHLY and FYNNEI. The CDR3 has 15 residues. Losses at the gene ends were 5 bases for V and 5 bases for J; bases not matched to a gene: 6. This CDR3 reads CASSFLAGGGDTQYF. The CDR3 bases are TGTGCCAGCAGTTTCCTAGCGGGAGGCGGAGATACGCAGTATTTT. Supplemented by reference TRBV2 and TRBJ2-3, the full variable domain reads EPEVTQTPSHQVTQMGQEVILRCVPISNHLYFYWYRQILGQKVEFLVSFYNNEISEKSEIFDDQFSVERPDGSNFTLKIRSTKLEDSAMYFCASSFLAGGGDTQYFGPGTRLTVL.

This clonotype was recorded at least ten times. V is TRBV11-3 and J is TRBJ2-3, with TRBD2 as a possible D gene (6 bases). CDR1 SGHNT and CDR2 YENEEA come from the germline V gene. Deletions cut 5 bases from V and 2 bases from J, with 17 bases between. This CDR3 region has 16 residues. The CDR3 loop reads CASSHGSGYHTDTQYF. The CDR3 region has the DNA TGTGCCAGCAGCCACGGAAGCGGGTACCACACAGATACGCAGTATTTT.

The table lists this clonotype with many counts. The rearrangement joins TRBV28 to TRBJ2-5; 7 nucleotides line up with TRBD1. Per germline, CDR1 MDHEN and CDR2 SYDVKM. The CDR3 runs to 15 residues. The trim removed 7 bases at V and 5 bases at J, leaving 13 bases unmatched. The CDR3 nucleotides read TGTGCCAGCAAAGAACGCCCACAGGGGTCGGAGACCCAGTACTTC. Residues: CASKERPQGSETQYF.

This clonotype has at least ten counts. This chain connects TRBV7-9 to TRBJ1-1; perhaps TRBD1 as D (5 bases). Germline CDR1 SEHNR, CDR2 FQNEAQ (reference sequence). With 1 base removed from V and 4 bases from J, the gap between germline ends came to 16 bases. CDR3 length equals 16 residues. This CDR3 reads CASSLVALRRGTEAFF. DNA of the CDR3: TGTGCCAGCAGCTTAGTCGCATTAAGGAGGGGCACTGAAGCTTTCTTT.

Ten or more counts support this clonotype. V usage is TRBV11-1 and J usage is TRBJ2-1; no clear D gene. The CDR3 has 14 amino acids. Trimming pared 6 bases from V and 4 bases from J, leaving 13 bases between. Germline V lookup: CDR1 SGHAT, CDR2 FQDESV (reference sequence). The CDR3 region is CASSLGFSYNEQFF. The DNA for the CDR3 is TGTGCCAGCAGTTTGGGGTTTTCTTACAATGAGCAGTTCTTC.

This clonotype was seen repeatedly, ten times or more. The chain is built from TRBV24-1 and TRBJ2-3; D call uncertain. CDR3 length: 14 residues. Germline V gives CDR1 KGHDR, CDR2 SFDVKD. V was cut by 10 bases and J by 1 base, with 14 bases left in between. CDR3 amino acids: CATSLGIGTDTQYF. In DNA form, the CDR3 reads TGTGCCACTTCCCTCGGTATCGGCACAGATACGCAGTATTTT.

The sample holds many counts of this clonotype. V usage is TRBV5-1 and J usage is TRBJ2-1; D gene uncertain. CDR3 size: 14 residues. Germline V gives CDR1 SGHRS, CDR2 YFSETQ. Trimming took off 0 bases at V and 4 bases at J, with 8 bases between the two ends. The CDR3 sequence: CASSLGGDYNEQFF. The CDR3 DNA sequence: TGCGCCAGCAGCTTGGGCGGCGATTACAATGAGCAGTTCTTC.

V gene TRBV19 combines with J gene TRBJ2-5; possibly TRBD1 for D (6 bases). CDR1 is LNHDA, CDR2 SQIVND, per germline (reference sequence). The CDR3 has 14 residues. Trimming pared 3 bases from V and 5 bases from J, leaving 13 bases between. The CDR3: CASSIQGRLETQYF. CDR3 in DNA: TGTGCCAGTAGTATTCAGGGGCGCTTGGAGACCCAGTACTTC.

This clonotype has ten or more counts. This rearrangement joins TRBV2 to TRBJ2-7; possibly TRBD2 for D (6 bases). This CDR3 region has 11 residues. V lost 11 bases and J 2 bases, leaving 10 bases between the germline ends. CDR1 and CDR2 (germline): SNHLY, FYNNEI. In nucleotides, the CDR3 is TGTGCCCCCGGCGGGACCTACGAGCAGTACTTC. Translating gives CAPGGTYEQYF.

This clonotype was observed once. This chain joins TRBV5-5 and TRBJ2-5; either TRBD1 or TRBD2 may fit D (5 bases each). CDR1 SGHKS and CDR2 YYEKEE come from the germline V gene (reference sequence). The ends were cut back, 4 bases at V and 2 bases at J, with 9 bases in the middle. The CDR3 sequence is 13 residues long. The CDR3 DNA is TGTGCCAGCAGCGGGGACCCTCAAGAGACCCAGTACTTC. It translates to CASSGDPQETQYF.

This clonotype was detected only a few times. The chain carries TRBV19 and TRBJ2-3; no reliable D call. V lost 7 bases to trimming and J lost 2 bases, with 13 bases between them. Germline lookup yields CDR1 LNHDA and CDR2 SQIVND (reference sequence). The CDR3 has 14 residues. Here the CDR3 reads CASTSRRLTDTQYF. The CDR3 DNA sequence: TGTGCCAGTACAAGCAGAAGACTCACAGATACGCAGTATTTT.

The sample holds many counts of this clonotype. The V and J genes are TRBV3-1 and TRBJ1-1; no definite D call. V lost 1 base to trimming and J lost 1 base, with 13 bases between them. CDR1 is LGHDT, CDR2 YNNKEL, per germline (reference sequence). This CDR3 has 16 amino acids. CDR3 region: CASSQGAGLRNTEAFF. For the CDR3, the DNA is TGTGCCAGCAGCCAAGGAGCAGGTCTACGGAACACTGAAGCTTTCTTT.

V usage is TRBV10-2 and J usage is TRBJ2-3; tentative D call: TRBD1 (6 bases). Germline V CDR1 and CDR2: WSHSY, SAAADI. The CDR3 sequence is 16 residues long. V shed 0 bases and J shed 0 bases, with 10 bases lying between them. The CDR3 bases are TGCGCCAGCAGTGAGTCGGACAGTTCTAGCACAGATACGCAGTATTTT. It is translated as CASSESDSSSTDTQYF.

A note on this clonotype: A much larger clone is a single base away; this may be a read error. V is TRBV6-2 or TRBV6-3 and J is TRBJ2-7; D call uncertain. The CDR3 is 14 residues long. CDR1 MNHEY and CDR2 SVGEGT come from the germline V gene. The CDR3 protein is CASSHSYVIYEQYF. The CDR3 region has the DNA TGTGCCAGCAGTCACTCGTACGTAATCTACGAGCAGTACTTC.

The V call is TRBV30, the J call TRBJ2-7; TRBD2 matches at 10 bases. The CDR3 length is 13 residues. Germline-derived CDR1 and CDR2 are GTSNPN and SVGIG (reference sequence). V lost 2 bases and J lost 4; bases outside the gene matches: 2. DNA of the CDR3: TGTGCCTGGAGTAGCGGGAGGGAGTACGAGCAGTACTTC. Translating it yields CAWSSGREYEQYF.

This clonotype was found many times. The chain uses TRBV11-2 and TRBJ2-3; TRBD2 matches 7 bases. This CDR3 is 18 amino acids long. Trimming cost V 6 bases and J 6 bases; bases outside gene matches: 21. Germline CDR1 reads SGHAT; CDR2 reads FQNNGV. CDR3 sequence reads: CASRGWEREPSVSDTQYF. The CDR3, as DNA: TGTGCCAGCAGGGGGTGGGAGCGGGAACCCTCCGTCTCGGATACGCAGTATTTT.

As regards this clonotype: One junction end does not reproduce the germline sequence, and a read error may be involved. J is TRBJ2-5 and V is TRBV6-1; 7 positions match TRBD1. The CDR3 consists of 16 residues. CDR1 is MNHNS, CDR2 SASEGT, per germline. CDR3 region: CTSRSHRGPGQETQYF. The CDR3 region has the DNA TGTACCAGCAGGTCTCACAGGGGACCAGGACAAGAGACCCAGTACTTC.

In this sample, this clonotype turned up many times. The rearrangement uses TRBV11-3 and TRBJ2-1; perhaps TRBD2 as D (5 bases). Germline CDR1 is SGHNT and CDR2 is YENEEA. This CDR3 is 13 amino acids long. Trimming removed 5 bases from V and 5 bases from J, with 10 bases in between. In DNA, the CDR3 is TGTGCCAGCAGCGGATCCGGGAACAATGAGCAGTTCTTC. Residues: CASSGSGNNEQFF.

This clonotype was recorded many times. The gene calls are TRBV30 and TRBJ1-3; TRBD1 might be the D (5 bases). V was shortened by 2 bases and J by 4 bases, with 12 bases between the two germline ends. The CDR3 is 14 amino acids. Germline V gene sequence: CDR1 GTSNPN, CDR2 SVGIG (reference sequence). CDR3 amino acids: CAWSTQGEGNTIYF. DNA of the CDR3: TGTGCCTGGAGTACCCAGGGAGAAGGAAACACCATATATTTT.

This clonotype was picked up many times. Here the CDR3 DNA reads TGTGCCAGCAGCAATCCCAGGGGGTCCCAGTACTTC. This codes for CASSNPRGSQYF. The rearrangement links TRBV27 to TRBJ2-5; 7 bases fit TRBD1. This CDR3 is built from 12 residues. Germline V gene sequence: CDR1 MNHEY, CDR2 SMNVEV (reference sequence). V was clipped by 6 bases and J by 9 bases; unmatched bases: 7.

J is TRBJ2-1 and V is TRBV9, with a weak D call TRBD2 (6 bases). CDR1 and CDR2 from the germline V gene are SGDLS and YYNGEE. Trimming cost V 3 bases and J 6 bases, with 10 bases left between them. This CDR3 contains 13 residues. The CDR3 sequence is CASSGLSGNEQFF. The CDR3 DNA follows: TGTGCCAGCAGCGGACTTAGCGGCAATGAGCAGTTCTTC.

The rearrangement uses TRBV13 and TRBJ2-7; 11 nucleotides match TRBD2. The CDR3 totals 18 residues. Germline trimming cut 8 bases from V and 3 bases from J; bases unmatched to any gene: 18. Per germline, CDR1 PRHDT and CDR2 FYEKMQ (reference sequence). CDR3 bases: TGTGCCAGCGTAGGTTCCGGGACTAGCGGAAAATTGGTCTACGAGCAGTACTTC. This translates into CASVGSGTSGKLVYEQYF.

J is TRBJ1-5 and V is TRBV7-9, with D perhaps TRBD1 (6 bases). The V and J ends lost 6 bases and 4 bases respectively, with 28 bases between them. Germline CDR1 and CDR2: SEHNR and FQNEAQ (reference sequence). The CDR3 contains 19 residues. CDR3: CASSLPKVGSLGTNQPQHF. The CDR3, as DNA: TGTGCCAGCAGTTTGCCCAAAGTCGGATCCCTGGGGACAAATCAGCCCCAGCATTTT.

This clonotype was observed many times. The chain is built from TRBV6-1 and TRBJ1-2; D is unclear. V was shortened by 6 bases and J by 8 bases, with 16 bases between the two germline ends. From germline, CDR1 is MNHNS and CDR2 SASEGT. The CDR3 spans 13 residues. CDR3 in amino acids: CASRATRGVGYTF. The CDR3 DNA reads TGTGCCAGCAGGGCTACACGGGGAGTCGGCTACACCTTC.

This clonotype was counted many times. The germline gene is not matched at one end of the junction; a read error may be the cause. The genes are TRBV20-1 and TRBJ2-3; no definite D call. The CDR3 length is 13 residues. The germline V gene has CDR1 DFQATT and CDR2 SNEGSKA (reference sequence). CDR3 DNA sequence: TGCAGTGCGAGAGACGTGAGCGCGGATACGCAGTATTTT. Translated: CSARDVSADTQYF.

This clonotype occurred many times. The V call is TRBV18, the J call TRBJ1-1; D might be TRBD1 (5 bases). Germline CDR1 and CDR2: KGHSH and LQKENI. The CDR3 spans 13 residues. Trimming shortened V by 5 bases and J by 4 bases, and 11 bases separated the two germline ends. This CDR3 is CASSKLGTTEAFF. Here the CDR3 DNA reads TGTGCCAGCTCAAAACTCGGGACCACTGAAGCTTTCTTT. Combining the CDR3 with reference TRBV18 and TRBJ1-1 gives the whole variable domain NAGVMQNPRHLVRRRGQEARLRCSPMKGHSHVYWYRQLPEEGLKFMVYLQKENIIDESGMPKERFSAEFPKEGPSILRIQQVVRGDSAAYFCASSKLGTTEAFFGQGTRLTVV.

This clonotype was seen at least ten times. The gene calls are TRBV7-9 and TRBJ2-3, with 9 positions matching TRBD1. Germline CDR1 is SEHNR and CDR2 is FQNEAQ (reference sequence). The trim removed 1 base at V and 4 bases at J, leaving 3 bases unmatched. This CDR3 spans 15 amino acids. CDR3 loop: CASSLEGQGPDTQYF. The CDR3 DNA follows: TGTGCCAGCAGCTTAGAAGGACAGGGGCCAGATACGCAGTATTTT. The full variable domain, in which reference TRBV7-9 and TRBJ2-3 provide the parts outside the CDR3, is DTGVSQNPRHKITKRGQNVTFRCDPISEHNRLYWYRQTLGQGPEFLTYFQNEAQLEKSRLLSDRFSAERPKGSFSTLEIQRTEQGDSAMYLCASSLEGQGPDTQYFGPGTRLTVL.